This T cell receptor beta chain was captured by sequencing in a study of cytomegalovirus exposure and HLA in healthy donors. V shed 5 bases and J shed 5 bases, with 14 bases lying between them. The CDR3 has 14 residues. The germline V gene has CDR1 MNHEY and CDR2 SVGAGI. The PCR contained 60 Vbeta and 13 Jbeta primers. Profiled with immunoSEQ multiplex PCR; TCRdb holds only in-frame clones, not every one. The sample consists of about 170,000 clones, approximately 78% of them appearing once. General study results and limits: Clonal expansion was found to be greater in HLA-associated TCR beta chains than in equally common others in a later analysis.

Healthy bone marrow donors made up the donors. For this clone: Its target is not known.

Material: PBMCs. This TCR came from a woman under 30 in good health and CMV-seronegative. The chain joins TRBV6-5 to TRBJ2-3; weak D call: TRBD1 (6 bases). CDR3 DNA: TGTGCCAGCAGTCTCGACAGGACTCTAGATACGCAGTATTTT. It yields the protein CASSLDRTLDTQYF.